Listed below are T cell receptor beta chains from one sample, sequenced in a study of shared clonotypes between healthy human individuals. Sequencing was performed with immunoSEQ multiplex PCR; in TCRdb, only in-frame clones are kept and a portion is missing. The sample contains roughly 700,000 clones, 90% of which appear only once. The source material was memory CD8+ T cells from PBMCs. Receptors were obtained from a man younger than 35 in good health. Some clones in this sample may be carry-over from other donors' samples. The CDR3 runs from the conserved cysteine through the conserved F or W. D genes are given only for firm matches. Part of the rows lack a size; the others show once, few, many or a class for expanded clones.

j_gene: TRBJ2-7
abundance: NA
d_gene: TRBD1
len: 16
v_gene: TRBV28
CDR3nt: TGTGCCAGCAGTTTGACAGGGAAAGCCTTCAGCTACGAGCAGTACTTC
CDR3aa: CASSLTGKAFSYEQYF

j_gene: TRBJ2-3
abundance: NA
d_gene: NA
len: 15
v_gene: TRBV6-5
CDR3nt: TGTGCCAGCAGTTACCGTACAGGGTATGGAGATACGCAGTATTTT
CDR3aa: CASSYRTGYGDTQYF

j_gene: TRBJ1-5
abundance: NA
d_gene: NA
len: 15
v_gene: TRBV15
CDR3nt: TGTGCCACCAGCCCTATCGACAATAGCAATCAGCCCCAGCATTTT
CDR3aa: CATSPIDNSNQPQHF

j_gene: TRBJ2-1
abundance: few
d_gene: NA
len: 15
v_gene: TRBV27
CDR3nt: TGTGCCAGCAGTTTTGGGATAACCTCCTACAATGAGCAGTTCTTC
CDR3aa: CASSFGITSYNEQFF

j_gene: TRBJ2-7
abundance: once
d_gene: TRBD1
len: 12
v_gene: TRBV10-3
CDR3nt: TGTGCCATGGGGACAGGGCCCATCGAGCAGTACTTC
CDR3aa: CAMGTGPIEQYF

j_gene: TRBJ1-2
abundance: NA
d_gene: TRBD1
len: 15
v_gene: TRBV9
CDR3nt: TGTGCCAGCAGCTCGCGGACAGGGGAGAACTATGGCTACACCTTC
CDR3aa: CASSSRTGENYGYTF

j_gene: TRBJ2-7
abundance: NA
d_gene: NA
len: 14
v_gene: TRBV28
CDR3nt: TGTGCCAGCAGTCTCCGGTGGCCCCCCTACGAGCAGTACTTC
CDR3aa: CASSLRWPPYEQYF

j_gene: TRBJ2-3
abundance: once
d_gene: NA
len: 14
v_gene: TRBV6-5
CDR3nt: TGTGCCAGCAGTTACTCCCCTTACACAGATACGCAGTATTTT
CDR3aa: CASSYSPYTDTQYF

j_gene: TRBJ2-3
abundance: NA
d_gene: TRBD1
len: 15
v_gene: TRBV7-9
CDR3nt: TGTGCCAGCAGCTTAGACGACAGGGGTACAGATACGCAGTATTTT
CDR3aa: CASSLDDRGTDTQYF

j_gene: TRBJ1-2
abundance: NA
d_gene: TRBD1
len: 15
v_gene: TRBV9
CDR3nt: TGTGCCAGCAGCGCGGACAGGACGTCTAACTATGGCTACACCTTC
CDR3aa: CASSADRTSNYGYTF

j_gene: TRBJ1-1
abundance: NA
d_gene: NA
len: 12
v_gene: TRBV7-9
CDR3nt: TGTGCCAGCAGCCTAGGTCGACTTGAAGCTTTCTTT
CDR3aa: CASSLGRLEAFF

j_gene: TRBJ2-3
abundance: many
d_gene: TRBD2
len: 15
v_gene: TRBV2
CDR3nt: TGTGCCAGCAGCGGACTAGCGGGCCGCACAGATACGCAGTATTTT
CDR3aa: CASSGLAGRTDTQYF

j_gene: TRBJ1-2
abundance: few
d_gene: NA
len: 11
v_gene: TRBV7-9
CDR3nt: TGTGCCAGCAGTCTTCTCGGCGGCTACACCTTC
CDR3aa: CASSLLGGYTF